The 6 T cell receptor beta chains below come from one sample, sequenced in a study of shared clonotypes between healthy human individuals. TCRdb's table, derived via immunoSEQ multiplex PCR, lists solely in-frame clones and lacks some. The data show 730,000 or so clones, around 72% seen once. The material sequenced was memory CD4+ T cells sorted from blood. Subset denoted: CD45RA-negative fraction. Receptor source: a woman aged 25-40 years in good health.

This chain links TRBV5-1 with TRBJ1-3, with D hard to call. Trimming removed 2 bases from V and 0 bases from J, with 9 bases in between. The germline V gene encodes CDR1 SGHRS and CDR2 YFSETQ. The CDR3 contains 15 residues. The CDR3 DNA is TGCGCCAGCAGCTTCGGGCAGAACTCTGGAAACACCATATATTTT. Translated: CASSFGQNSGNTIYF.

The chain combines TRBV10-2 with TRBJ2-2, with 12 bases lining up with TRBD2. Losses at the gene ends were 6 bases for V and 4 bases for J; bases not matched to a gene: 6. The CDR3 is made up of 16 amino acids. The germline CDR1 and CDR2 sequences are WSHSY and SAAADI. The CDR3 is CASRTSGSGGTGELFF. For the CDR3, the DNA is TGCGCCAGCAGGACTAGCGGGAGCGGGGGCACCGGGGAGCTGTTTTTT.

The CDR3 sequence is CSVWETGGTEAFF. The DNA of the CDR3 is TGCAGCGTGTGGGAAACAGGGGGCACTGAAGCTTTCTTT. The V gene is TRBV29-1, the J gene TRBJ1-1; 8 bases are a match to TRBD1. CDR1 SQVTM and CDR2 ANQGSEA come from the germline V gene. The ends lost 6 bases at V and 4 bases at J; junction bases unmatched: 7. This CDR3 spans 13 amino acids.

The chain recombines TRBV19 with TRBJ2-5; D gene uncertain. V gave up 0 bases and J gave up 5 bases, with 13 bases separating them. The CDR3 loop spans 15 amino acids. The germline CDR1 and CDR2 sequences are LNHDA and SQIVND (reference sequence). CDR3 protein: CASSIDHVSSETQYF. DNA for the CDR3: TGTGCCAGTAGTATAGATCATGTTAGTTCTGAGACCCAGTACTTC.

This chain connects TRBV19 to TRBJ2-1; 8 bases match TRBD1. CDR3 length equals 15 residues. CDR1 and CDR2 from the germline V gene are LNHDA and SQIVND (reference sequence). V gave up 7 bases and J gave up 1 base; unmatched junction bases: 6. CDR3 protein: CASTRDRGSYNEQFF. In DNA, the CDR3 is TGTGCCAGTACCCGAGACAGGGGATCCTACAATGAGCAGTTCTTC.

The chain employs TRBV5-1 and TRBJ2-7; TRBD2 aligns across 12 bases. This CDR3 region has 16 residues. V was pared by 0 bases and J by 5 bases, with 6 bases of the junction left unmatched. From germline, CDR1 is SGHRS and CDR2 YFSETQ. DNA of the CDR3: TGCGCCAGCAGCTTGGACCCACTAGCGGGGGGCCACGAGCAGTACTTC. The encoded protein is CASSLDPLAGGHEQYF. Full variable domain (rest looked up from reference TRBV5-1 and TRBJ2-7): KAGVTQTPRYLIKTRGQQVTLSCSPISGHRSVSWYQQTPGQGLQFLFEYFSETQRNKGNFPGRFSGRQFSNSRSEMNVSTLELGDSALYLCASSLDPLAGGHEQYFGPGTRLTVT.